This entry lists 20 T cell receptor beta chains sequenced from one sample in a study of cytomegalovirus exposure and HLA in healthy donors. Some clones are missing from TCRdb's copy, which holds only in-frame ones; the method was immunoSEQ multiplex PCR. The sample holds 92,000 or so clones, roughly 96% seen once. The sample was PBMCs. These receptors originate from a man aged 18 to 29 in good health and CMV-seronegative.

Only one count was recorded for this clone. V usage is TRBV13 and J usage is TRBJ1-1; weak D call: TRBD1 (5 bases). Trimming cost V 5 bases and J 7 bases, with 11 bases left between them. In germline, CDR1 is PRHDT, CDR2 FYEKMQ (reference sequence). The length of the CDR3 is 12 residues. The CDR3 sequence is CASSTYRREAFF. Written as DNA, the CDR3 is TGTGCCAGCAGCACTTACAGGCGTGAAGCTTTCTTT.

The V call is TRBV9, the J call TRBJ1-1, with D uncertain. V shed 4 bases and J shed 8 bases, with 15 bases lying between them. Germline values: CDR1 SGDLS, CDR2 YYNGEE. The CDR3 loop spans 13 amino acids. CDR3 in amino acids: CASSPFQDPEAFF. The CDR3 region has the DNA TGTGCCAGCAGCCCCTTCCAGGATCCGGAAGCTTTCTTT. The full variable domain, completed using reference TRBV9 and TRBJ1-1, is DSGVTQTPKHLITATGQRVTLRCSPRSGDLSVYWYQQSLDQGLQFLIQYYNGEERAKGNILERFSAQQFPDLHSELNLSSLELGDSALYFCASSPFQDPEAFFGQGTRLTVV.

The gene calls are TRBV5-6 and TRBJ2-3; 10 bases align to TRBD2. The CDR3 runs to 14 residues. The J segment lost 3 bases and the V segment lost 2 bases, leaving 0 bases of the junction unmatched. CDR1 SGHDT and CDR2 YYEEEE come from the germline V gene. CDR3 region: CASSFSGRTDTQYF. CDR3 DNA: TGTGCCAGCAGCTTTAGCGGGAGGACAGATACGCAGTATTTT. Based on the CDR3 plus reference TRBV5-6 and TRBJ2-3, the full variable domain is DAGVTQSPTHLIKTRGQQVTLRCSPKSGHDTVSWYQQALGQGPQFIFQYYEEEERQRGNFPDRFSGHQFPNYSSELNVNALLLGDSALYLCASSFSGRTDTQYFGPGTRLTVL.

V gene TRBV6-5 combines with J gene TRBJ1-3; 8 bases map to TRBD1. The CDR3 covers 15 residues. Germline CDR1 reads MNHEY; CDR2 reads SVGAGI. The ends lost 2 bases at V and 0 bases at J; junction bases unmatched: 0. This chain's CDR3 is CASSYQGASGNTIYF. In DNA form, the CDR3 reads TGTGCCAGCAGTTACCAGGGGGCCTCTGGAAACACCATATATTTT.

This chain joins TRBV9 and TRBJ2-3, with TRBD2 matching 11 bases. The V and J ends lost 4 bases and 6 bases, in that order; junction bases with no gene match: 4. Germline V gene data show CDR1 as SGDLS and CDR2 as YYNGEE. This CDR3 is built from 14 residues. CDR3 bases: TGTGCCAGCAGCCCGGGACTAGCGGCCGATACGCAGTATTTT. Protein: CASSPGLAADTQYF. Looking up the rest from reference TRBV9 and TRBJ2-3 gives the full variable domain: DSGVTQTPKHLITATGQRVTLRCSPRSGDLSVYWYQQSLDQGLQFLIQYYNGEERAKGNILERFSAQQFPDLHSELNLSSLELGDSALYFCASSPGLAADTQYFGPGTRLTVL.

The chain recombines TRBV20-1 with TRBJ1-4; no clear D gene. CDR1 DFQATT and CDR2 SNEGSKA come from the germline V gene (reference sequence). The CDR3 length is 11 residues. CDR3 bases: TGCAGCGGTGAGAAGAACGAAAAACTGTTTTTT. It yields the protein CSGEKNEKLFF.

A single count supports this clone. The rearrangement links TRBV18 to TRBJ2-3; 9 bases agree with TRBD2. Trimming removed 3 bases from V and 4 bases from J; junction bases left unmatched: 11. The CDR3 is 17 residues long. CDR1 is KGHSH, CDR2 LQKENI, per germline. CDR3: CASSPGGRANLPDTQYF. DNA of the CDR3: TGTGCCAGCTCACCGGGCGGGAGGGCAAATCTCCCAGATACGCAGTATTTT.

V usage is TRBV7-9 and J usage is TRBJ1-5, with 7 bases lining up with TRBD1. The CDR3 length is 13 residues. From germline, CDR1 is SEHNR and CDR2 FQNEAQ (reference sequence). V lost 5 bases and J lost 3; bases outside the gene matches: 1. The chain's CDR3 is CASSGQDNQPQHF. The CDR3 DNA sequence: TGTGCCAGCAGCGGACAGGACAATCAGCCCCAGCATTTT.

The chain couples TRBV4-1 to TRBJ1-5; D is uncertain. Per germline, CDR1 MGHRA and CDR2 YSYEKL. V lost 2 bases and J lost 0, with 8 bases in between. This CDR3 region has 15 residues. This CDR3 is CASSQYSYSNQPQHF. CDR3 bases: TGCGCCAGCAGCCAATATTCTTATAGCAATCAGCCCCAGCATTTT.

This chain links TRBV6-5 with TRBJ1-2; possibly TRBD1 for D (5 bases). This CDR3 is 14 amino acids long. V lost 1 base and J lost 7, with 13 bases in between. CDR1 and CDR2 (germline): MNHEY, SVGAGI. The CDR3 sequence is CASSYFPGFRGYTF. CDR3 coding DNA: TGTGCCAGCAGTTACTTTCCAGGGTTTCGTGGCTACACCTTC.

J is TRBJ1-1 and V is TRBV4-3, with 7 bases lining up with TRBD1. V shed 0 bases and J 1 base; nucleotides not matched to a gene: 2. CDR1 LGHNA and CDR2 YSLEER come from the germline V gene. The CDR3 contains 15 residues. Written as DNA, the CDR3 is TGCGCCAGCAGCCAAGACTACAGGGGGAACACTGAAGCTTTCTTT. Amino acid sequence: CASSQDYRGNTEAFF.

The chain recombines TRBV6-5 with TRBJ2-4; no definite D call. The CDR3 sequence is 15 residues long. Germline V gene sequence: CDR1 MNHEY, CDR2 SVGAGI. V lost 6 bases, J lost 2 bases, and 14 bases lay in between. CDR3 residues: CASSKQNSPKNIQYF. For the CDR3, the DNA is TGTGCCAGCAGCAAACAAAACAGTCCCAAAAACATTCAGTACTTC.

The CDR3 loop reads CASSTGQGANTGELFF. The CDR3 DNA follows: TGTGCCAGCAGCACGGGGCAGGGGGCGAACACCGGGGAGCTGTTTTTT. The chain joins TRBV5-6 to TRBJ2-2; 7 nucleotides agree with TRBD1. V lost 4 bases, J lost 0 bases, and 6 bases stayed unmatched. Looked up from germline, CDR1 is SGHDT and CDR2 is YYEEEE. This CDR3 has 16 residues.

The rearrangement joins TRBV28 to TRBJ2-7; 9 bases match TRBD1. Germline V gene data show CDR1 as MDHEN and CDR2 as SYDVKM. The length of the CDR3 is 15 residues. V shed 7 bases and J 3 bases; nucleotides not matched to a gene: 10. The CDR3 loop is CASTDPGQGNYEQYF. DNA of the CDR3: TGTGCCAGCACCGATCCGGGACAGGGTAACTACGAGCAGTACTTC.

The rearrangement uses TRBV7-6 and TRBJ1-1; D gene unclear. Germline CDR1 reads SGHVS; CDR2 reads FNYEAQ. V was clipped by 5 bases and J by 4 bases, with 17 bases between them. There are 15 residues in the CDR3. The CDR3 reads CASSTRRGRATEAFF. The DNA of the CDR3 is TGTGCCAGCAGCACTAGGCGGGGTCGGGCCACTGAAGCTTTCTTT.

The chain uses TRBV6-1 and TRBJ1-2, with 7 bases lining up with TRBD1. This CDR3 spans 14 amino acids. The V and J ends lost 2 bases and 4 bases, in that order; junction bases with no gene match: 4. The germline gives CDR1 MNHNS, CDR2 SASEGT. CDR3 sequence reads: CASSERGLTYGYTF. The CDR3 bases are TGTGCCAGCAGTGAAAGGGGGCTTACCTATGGCTACACCTTC.

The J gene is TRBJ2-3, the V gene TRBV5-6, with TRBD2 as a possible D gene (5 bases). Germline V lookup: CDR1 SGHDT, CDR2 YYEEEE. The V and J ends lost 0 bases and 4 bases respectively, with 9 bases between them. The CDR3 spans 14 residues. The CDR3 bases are TGTGCCAGCAGCTTGGATCTAGCCGCAGATACGCAGTATTTT. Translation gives CASSLDLAADTQYF.

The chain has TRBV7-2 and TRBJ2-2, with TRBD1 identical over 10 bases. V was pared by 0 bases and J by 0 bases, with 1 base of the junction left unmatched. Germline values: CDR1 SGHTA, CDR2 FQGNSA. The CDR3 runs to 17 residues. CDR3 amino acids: CASSLAGQGANTGELFF. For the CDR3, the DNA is TGTGCCAGCAGCTTAGCCGGACAGGGGGCGAACACCGGGGAGCTGTTTTTT.

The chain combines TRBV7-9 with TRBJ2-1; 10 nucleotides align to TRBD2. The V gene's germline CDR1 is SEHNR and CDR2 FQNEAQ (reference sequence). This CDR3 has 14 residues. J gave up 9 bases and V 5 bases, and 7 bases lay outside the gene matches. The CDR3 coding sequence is TGTGCCAGCAGCCCACGGGGACTAGCGACTGAGCAGTTCTTC. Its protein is CASSPRGLATEQFF.

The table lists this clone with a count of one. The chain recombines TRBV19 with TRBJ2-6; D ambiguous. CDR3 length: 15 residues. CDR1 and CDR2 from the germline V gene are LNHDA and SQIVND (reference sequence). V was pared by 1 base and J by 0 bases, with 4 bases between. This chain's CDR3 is CASSIVLSGANVLTF. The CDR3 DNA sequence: TGTGCCAGTAGTATAGTCCTCTCTGGGGCCAACGTCCTGACTTTC. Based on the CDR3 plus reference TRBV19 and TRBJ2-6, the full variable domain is DGGITQSPKYLFRKEGQNVTLSCEQNLNHDAMYWYRQDPGQGLRLIYYSQIVNDFQKGDIAEGYSVSREKKESFPLTVTSAQKNPTAFYLCASSIVLSGANVLTFGAGSRLTVL.